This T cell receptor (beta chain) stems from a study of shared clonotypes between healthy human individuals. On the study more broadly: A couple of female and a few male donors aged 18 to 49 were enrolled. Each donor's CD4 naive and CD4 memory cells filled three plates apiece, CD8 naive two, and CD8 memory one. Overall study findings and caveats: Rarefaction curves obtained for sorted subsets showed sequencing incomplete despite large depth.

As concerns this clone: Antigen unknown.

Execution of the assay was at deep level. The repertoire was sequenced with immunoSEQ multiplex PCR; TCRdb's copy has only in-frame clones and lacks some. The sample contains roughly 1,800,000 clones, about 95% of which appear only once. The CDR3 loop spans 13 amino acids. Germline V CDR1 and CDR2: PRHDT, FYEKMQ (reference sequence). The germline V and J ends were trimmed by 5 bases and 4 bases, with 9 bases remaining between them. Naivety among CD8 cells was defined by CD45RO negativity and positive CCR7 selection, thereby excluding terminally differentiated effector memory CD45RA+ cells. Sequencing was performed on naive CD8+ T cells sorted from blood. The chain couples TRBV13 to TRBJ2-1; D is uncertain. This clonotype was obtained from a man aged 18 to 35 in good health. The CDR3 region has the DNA TGTGCCAGCAGCCACGGCCGTTACAATGAGCAGTTCTTC. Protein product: CASSHGRYNEQFF.